The clone carrying this TCR beta chain has just a few counts. The antigen is not known. The data originate from a study of T-cell reconstitution after alpha-beta-depleted transplantation in children. A TCRbeta library incorporating unique molecular identifiers was prepared. TCRdb re-called the PCR reads with MiXCR, one entry per CDR3 protein. The sample has about 400,000 distinct CDR3 sequences; 15% to 20% are singletons. General observations from the study: T-cell counts and diversity at one year following transplant were attributed mainly to newly produced T cells. Reportedly, alpha-beta T cells present about two months post-transplant originated from several hundred expanded clones of graft origin. The high TCRbeta diversity at day 60 in some patients came from surviving recipient T cells and thymic progenitors.

V was trimmed by 2 bases and J by 0 bases, leaving 10 bases between them. CDR3 size: 16 residues. From germline, CDR1 is SEHNR and CDR2 FQNEAQ (reference sequence). This clonotype originated in a boy younger than two who had a stem cell transplant for Wiskott-Aldrich syndrome, so the T cells may come from the graft donor. The sequences come from PBMCs, mostly from graft donor cells, collected 360 days after TCRalphabeta/CD19-depleted stem cell transplant. The V and J genes are TRBV7-9 and TRBJ2-2; D gene uncertain. CDR3 protein: CASSLMAVSNTGELFF. The CDR3 nucleotides read TGTGCCAGCAGCTTAATGGCAGTTTCGAACACCGGGGAGCTGTTTTTT.